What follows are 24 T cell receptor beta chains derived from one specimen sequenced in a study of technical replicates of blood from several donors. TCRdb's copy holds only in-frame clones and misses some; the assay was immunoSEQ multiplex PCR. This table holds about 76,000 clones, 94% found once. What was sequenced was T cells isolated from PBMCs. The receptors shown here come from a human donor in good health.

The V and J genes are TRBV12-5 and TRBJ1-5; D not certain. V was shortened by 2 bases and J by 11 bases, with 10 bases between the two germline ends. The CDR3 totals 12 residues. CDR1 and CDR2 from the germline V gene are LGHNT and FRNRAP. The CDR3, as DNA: TGTGCTAGTGGTTTGCTAGGTGAGGCCCAGCATTTT. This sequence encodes CASGLLGEAQHF.

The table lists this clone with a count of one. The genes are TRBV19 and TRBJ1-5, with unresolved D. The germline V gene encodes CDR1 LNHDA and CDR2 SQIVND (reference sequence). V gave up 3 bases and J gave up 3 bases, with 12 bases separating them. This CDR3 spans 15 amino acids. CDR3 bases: TGTGCCAGTAGTATGTCCCCGGGATACAATCAGCCCCAGCATTTT. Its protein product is CASSMSPGYNQPQHF.

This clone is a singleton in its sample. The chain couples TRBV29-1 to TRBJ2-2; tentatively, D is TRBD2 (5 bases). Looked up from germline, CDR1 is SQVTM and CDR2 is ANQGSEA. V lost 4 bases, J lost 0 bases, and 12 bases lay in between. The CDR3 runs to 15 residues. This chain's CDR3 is CSVAGDFSNTGELFF. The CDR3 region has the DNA TGCAGCGTTGCCGGGGATTTCTCGAACACCGGGGAGCTGTTTTTT.

This CDR3 reads CASSSMGQEAFF. CDR3 nucleotide sequence: TGTGCCAGCAGCTCCATGGGACAGGAAGCTTTCTTT. The chain carries TRBV11-2 and TRBJ1-1, with 7 bases lining up with TRBD1. The CDR3 contains 12 residues. CDR1 is SGHAT and CDR2 is FQNNGV in the germline V gene. J gave up 8 bases and V 4 bases, and 4 bases lay outside the gene matches.

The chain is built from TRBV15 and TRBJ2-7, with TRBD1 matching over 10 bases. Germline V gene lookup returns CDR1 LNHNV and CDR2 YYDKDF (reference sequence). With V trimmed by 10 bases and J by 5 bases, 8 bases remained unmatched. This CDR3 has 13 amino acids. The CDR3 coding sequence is TGTGCCAGCCGACGACAGGGGGCACACGAGCAGTACTTC. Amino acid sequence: CASRRQGAHEQYF.

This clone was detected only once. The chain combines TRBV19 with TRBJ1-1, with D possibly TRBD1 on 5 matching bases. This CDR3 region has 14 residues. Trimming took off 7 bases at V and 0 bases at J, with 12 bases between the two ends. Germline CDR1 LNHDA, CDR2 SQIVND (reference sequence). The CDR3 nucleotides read TGTGCCAGTATTGCGGTGGGGCTGAACACTGAAGCTTTCTTT. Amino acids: CASIAVGLNTEAFF.

DNA for the CDR3: TGTGCCAGCAGCTTTCGCACGGCCGGAGGTGAAAAACTGTTTTTT. Protein: CASSFRTAGGEKLFF. V usage is TRBV7-2 and J usage is TRBJ1-4, with no clear D. Trimming removed 3 bases at V and 7 bases at J, with 15 bases between. The CDR3 has 15 residues. Germline loops: CDR1 SGHTA, CDR2 FQGNSA.

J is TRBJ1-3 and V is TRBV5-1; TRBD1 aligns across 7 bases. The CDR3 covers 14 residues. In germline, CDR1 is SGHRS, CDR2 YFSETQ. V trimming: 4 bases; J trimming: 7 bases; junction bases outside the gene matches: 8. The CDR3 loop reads CASSTQGFRNTIYF. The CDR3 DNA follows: TGCGCCAGCAGCACACAGGGGTTCAGGAACACCATATATTTT. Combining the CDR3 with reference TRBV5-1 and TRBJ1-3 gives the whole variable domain KAGVTQTPRYLIKTRGQQVTLSCSPISGHRSVSWYQQTPGQGLQFLFEYFSETQRNKGNFPGRFSGRQFSNSRSEMNVSTLELGDSALYLCASSTQGFRNTIYFGEGSWLTVV.

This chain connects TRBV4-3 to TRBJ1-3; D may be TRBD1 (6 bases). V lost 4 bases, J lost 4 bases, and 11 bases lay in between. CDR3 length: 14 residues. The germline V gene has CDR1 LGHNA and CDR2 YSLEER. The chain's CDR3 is CASSPWTDGNTIYF. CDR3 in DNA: TGCGCCAGCAGCCCTTGGACAGACGGAAACACCATATATTTT.

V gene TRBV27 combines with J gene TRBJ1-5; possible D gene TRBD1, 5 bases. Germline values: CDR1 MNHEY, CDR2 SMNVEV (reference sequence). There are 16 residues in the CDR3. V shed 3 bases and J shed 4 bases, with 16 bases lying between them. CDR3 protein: CASSFLGEVRNQPQHF. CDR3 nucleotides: TGTGCCAGCAGTTTCTTGGGGGAGGTACGGAATCAGCCCCAGCATTTT.

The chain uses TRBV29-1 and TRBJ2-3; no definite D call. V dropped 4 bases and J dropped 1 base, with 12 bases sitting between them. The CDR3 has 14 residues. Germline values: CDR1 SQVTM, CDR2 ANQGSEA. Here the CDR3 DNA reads TGCAGCGTTGTATGGCGCCGGGGCACAGATACGCAGTATTTT. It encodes CSVVWRRGTDTQYF.

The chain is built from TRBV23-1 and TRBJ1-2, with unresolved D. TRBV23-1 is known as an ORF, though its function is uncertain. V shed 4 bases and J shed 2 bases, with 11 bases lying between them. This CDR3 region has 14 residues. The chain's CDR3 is CASSRQGPNYGYTF. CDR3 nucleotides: TGCGCCAGCAGTCGACAAGGTCCGAACTATGGCTACACCTTC.

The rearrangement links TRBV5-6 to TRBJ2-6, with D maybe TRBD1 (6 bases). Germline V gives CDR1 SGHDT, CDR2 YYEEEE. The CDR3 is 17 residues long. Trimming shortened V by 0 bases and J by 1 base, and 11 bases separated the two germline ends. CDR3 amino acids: CASSLVGGRSGANVLTF. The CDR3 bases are TGTGCCAGCAGCTTGGTAGGGGGACGATCTGGGGCCAACGTCCTGACTTTC.

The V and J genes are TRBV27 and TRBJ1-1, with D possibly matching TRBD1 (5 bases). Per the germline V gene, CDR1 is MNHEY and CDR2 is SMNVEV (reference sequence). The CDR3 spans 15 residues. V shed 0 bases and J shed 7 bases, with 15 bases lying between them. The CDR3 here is CASSLSGGGQFEAFF. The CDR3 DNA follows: TGTGCCAGCAGTTTATCGGGGGGAGGGCAGTTTGAAGCTTTCTTT.

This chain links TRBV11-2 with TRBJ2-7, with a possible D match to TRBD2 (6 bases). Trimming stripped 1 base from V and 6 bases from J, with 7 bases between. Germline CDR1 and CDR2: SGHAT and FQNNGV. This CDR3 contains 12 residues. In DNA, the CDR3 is TGTGCCAGCAGCTTAGCGGGAGTCGAGCAGTACTTC. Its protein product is CASSLAGVEQYF.

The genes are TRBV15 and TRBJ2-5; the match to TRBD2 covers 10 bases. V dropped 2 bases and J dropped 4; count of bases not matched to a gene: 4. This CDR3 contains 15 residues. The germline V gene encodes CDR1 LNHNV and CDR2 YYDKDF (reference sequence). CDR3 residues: CATSRRLAGAETQYF. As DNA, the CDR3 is TGTGCCACCAGCAGACGTCTAGCGGGAGCAGAGACCCAGTACTTC.

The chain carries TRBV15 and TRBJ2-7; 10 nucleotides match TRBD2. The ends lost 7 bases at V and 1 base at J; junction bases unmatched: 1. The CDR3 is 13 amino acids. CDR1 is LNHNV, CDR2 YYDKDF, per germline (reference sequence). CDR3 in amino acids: CATKGLASYEQYF. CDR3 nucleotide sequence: TGTGCCACCAAGGGACTAGCGTCCTACGAGCAGTACTTC.

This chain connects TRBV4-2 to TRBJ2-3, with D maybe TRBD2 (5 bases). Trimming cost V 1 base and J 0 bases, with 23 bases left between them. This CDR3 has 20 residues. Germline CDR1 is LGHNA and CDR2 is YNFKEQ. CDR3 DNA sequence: TGTGCCAGCAGCCAAGTCGGATTAGCGCACACACTCTCTAGCACAGATACGCAGTATTTT. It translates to CASSQVGLAHTLSSTDTQYF.

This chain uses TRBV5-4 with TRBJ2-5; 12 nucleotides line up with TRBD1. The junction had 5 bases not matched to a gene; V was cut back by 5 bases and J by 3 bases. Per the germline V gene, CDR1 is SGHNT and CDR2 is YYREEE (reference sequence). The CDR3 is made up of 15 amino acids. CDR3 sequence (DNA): TGTGCCAGCAGGGGGGGGACAGGGGGCAAAGAGACCCAGTACTTC. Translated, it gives CASRGGTGGKETQYF.

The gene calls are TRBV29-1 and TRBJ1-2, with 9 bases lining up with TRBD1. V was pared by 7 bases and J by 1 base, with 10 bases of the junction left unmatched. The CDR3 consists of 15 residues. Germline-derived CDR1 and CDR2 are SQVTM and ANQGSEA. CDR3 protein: CSGFTGTGFNYGYTF. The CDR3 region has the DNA TGCAGCGGCTTTACCGGGACAGGGTTTAACTATGGCTACACCTTC.

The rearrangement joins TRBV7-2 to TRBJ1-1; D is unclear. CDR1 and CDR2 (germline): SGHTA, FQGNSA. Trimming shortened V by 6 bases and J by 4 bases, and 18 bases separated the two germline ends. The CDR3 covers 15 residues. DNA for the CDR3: TGTGCCAGCAGTTTAAAAATTGGACGGGGCACTGAAGCTTTCTTT. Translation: CASSLKIGRGTEAFF.

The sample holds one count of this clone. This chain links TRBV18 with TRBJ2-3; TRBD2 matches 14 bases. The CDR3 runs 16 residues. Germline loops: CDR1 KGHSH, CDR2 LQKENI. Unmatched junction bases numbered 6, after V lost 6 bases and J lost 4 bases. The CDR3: CASSGTSGSTADTQYF. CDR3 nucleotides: TGTGCCAGCTCGGGGACTAGCGGGAGTACAGCAGATACGCAGTATTTT.

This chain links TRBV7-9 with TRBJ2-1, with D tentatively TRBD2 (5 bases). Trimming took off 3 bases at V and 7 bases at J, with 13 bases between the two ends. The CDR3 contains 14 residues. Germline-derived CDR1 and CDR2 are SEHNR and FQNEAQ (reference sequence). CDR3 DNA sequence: TGTGCCAGCAGCTTCGAGGGCCCGGGAAATGAGCAGTTCTTC. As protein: CASSFEGPGNEQFF.

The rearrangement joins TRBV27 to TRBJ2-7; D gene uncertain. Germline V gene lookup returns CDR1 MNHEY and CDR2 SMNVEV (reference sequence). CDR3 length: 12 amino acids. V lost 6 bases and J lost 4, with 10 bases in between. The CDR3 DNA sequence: TGTGCCAGCAGAACCCTAGGATACGAGCAGTACTTC. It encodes CASRTLGYEQYF.